The source of this T cell receptor (beta chain) is a study of T cell responses to AZD1222 COVID-19 vaccine. Study observations and caveats: CD4 TCRs covered the whole spike, strongest at regions 160-218 and 743-854.

The CDR3 has 16 residues. Trimming removed 1 base at V and 1 base at J, with 11 bases between. Germline CDR1 reads KGHDR; CDR2 reads SFDVKD. About this clone: What it recognizes is unknown.

Data came from immunoSEQ multiplex PCR; TCRdb stores just in-frame clones and leaves some out. The sample consists of about 45,000 clones, over 75% of them appearing once. The sequencing used peripheral blood, collected 28 days after the second dose of the MenACWY control vaccine. The clonotype originates from an adult who received the MenACWY meningococcal vaccine as a control. The chain carries TRBV24-1 and TRBJ2-3; D is possibly TRBD2 (5 bases). The CDR3 protein is CATSDLRFGGTDTQYF. As DNA, the CDR3 is TGTGCCACCAGTGATTTACGCTTCGGGGGCACAGATACGCAGTATTTT.